What follows is one T cell receptor (beta chain) and its context. The antigen it recognizes is unknown. No per-base quality is available; no much larger clone lies one base away. Flow cytometry had shown CD8+CD57+ cell expansion in the patients selected for sequencing. Every patient had a diagnosis of severe acquired aplastic anemia based on International Study of Aplastic Anemia and Agranulocytosis and Camitta criteria. At the time blood was sampled, none of the patients had received any therapy. TCR repertoires of sorted CD4+ and CD8+ blood T cells from severe aplastic anemia patients and healthy subjects were deep-sequenced in the study. In the USA, patient enrollment took place under clinicaltrials.gov protocols 00001620, 01623167, 00001397, 00071045, 00081523 and 00961064. Ficoll-Paque density gradient centrifugation was used to isolate peripheral blood mononuclear cells. Before DNA extraction, CD4+ and CD8+ T cells were sorted with FACS or magnetic beads.

TCR beta VDJ combination and CDR3 sequence profiling used genomic DNA as the template. An Illumina HiSeq 2000 was the platform used for TCR repertoire sequencing. On the authors' methods: TRBV/TRBJ rearrangement plots, CDR3 size and DJ length profiles, and Simpson's diversity index were used to evaluate the repertoires. The most abundant DNA sequence in the deep sequencing data was defined as the immunodominant clone. CDR3 amino acid sequences were checked for sharing across subjects and were also compared against the VDJdb database and published repertoires. TCRdb itself trimmed the public reads at Q25 with fastp, ran MiXCR and retained productive beta chains. Records with the same CDR3 protein are collapsed into one entry carrying the most frequent genes and DNA. These V and J calls derive from TCRdb rather than the authors' analysis. Across this sample there are 200,000 to 300,000 distinct CDR3 sequences, with around 82% seen only once. The ten largest make up about 41% of the sample.

These data are taken from a study of CD8+CD57+ T cells in acquired aplastic anemia listed by TCRdb under 2018. Background for the entire study: A mean of 3.2 ug of DNA, ranging from 0.2 to 27.4 ug, was extracted from sorted CD4+ and CD8+ cells. A CD8+CD57+ expansion meant a frequency higher than the mean frequency seen in healthy subjects.

V gives up 1 base and J gives up 7 bases, and the segment between their germline ends measures 23 bases. The CDR3 runs 18 amino acids, cysteine and phenylalanine included. The sequence is cut down to CDR3 DNA, 54 bases in frame from base 1. Based on the germline V gene, the CDR1 and CDR2 sequences are SGHVS and FQNEAQ. Broader findings and caveats from the paper: No significant difference in CD8+ Simpson's diversity was found between patients and healthy controls (P=0.060). Although roughly 30 CD8+ CDR3 sequences were shared by patients and controls, these sequences appeared highly expressed in patients and within the immunodominant clones of patients.

The sequence came from a human donor with aplastic anemia. The rearrangement combines TRBV7-8 with TRBJ2-1; the D gene is not confidently resolved. The sequenced sample consisted of sorted CD4+, CD8+, or CD8+CD57+ T cells (not recorded which) from PBMCs. The nucleotides read TGTGCCAGCAGCTTAGAGGCAAGCGCCGATACGCAGGATAATGAGCAGTTCTTC. The encoded protein is CASSLEASADTQDNEQFF.